These 23 T cell receptor beta chains share one sample of origin, sequenced in a study of cytomegalovirus exposure and HLA in healthy donors. The PCR ran on 60 Vbeta and 13 Jbeta primers. Generated by immunoSEQ multiplex PCR, the TCRdb table keeps only in-frame clones and is missing some. The data show over 200,000 clones, approximately 80% seen once. Specimen: PBMCs. The receptors shown here come from a woman in her thirties or forties in good health and CMV-seronegative.

This clone was detected once. The chain employs TRBV6-5 and TRBJ1-5; no reliable D call. The CDR3 spans 15 residues. Germline V lookup: CDR1 MNHEY, CDR2 SVGAGI. V was clipped by 6 bases and J by 0 bases, with 12 bases between them. The CDR3 region has the DNA TGTGCCAGCAGGACTACGGGTTATAGCAATCAGCCCCAGCATTTT. It specifies CASRTTGYSNQPQHF.

This clone was recorded once. A junction boundary mismatches the germline segment, possibly from a read error. The chain couples TRBV7-7 to TRBJ2-7; 8 bases align to TRBD1. Germline V gene lookup returns CDR1 SSHAT and CDR2 FNYEAQ (reference sequence). The CDR3 contains 13 residues. The DNA of the CDR3 is TGTGCTAGCAGCCGGGACAGGCAGCACGAGCAGTACTTC. It codes for CASSRDRQHEQYF.

The V gene is TRBV18, the J gene TRBJ1-1; D ambiguous. The CDR3 runs 13 residues. Trimming took off 1 base at V and 5 bases at J, with 8 bases between the two ends. Germline CDR1 is KGHSH and CDR2 is LQKENI. The CDR3 nucleotides are TGTGCCAGCTCACCACTTCGGGAAACTGAAGCTTTCTTT. Translating it yields CASSPLRETEAFF.

The chain couples TRBV5-4 to TRBJ2-3; 7 nucleotides line up with TRBD2. Germline V gene sequence: CDR1 SGHNT, CDR2 YYREEE (reference sequence). The V and J ends lost 3 bases and 3 bases, in that order; junction bases with no gene match: 4. The CDR3 contains 14 residues. This CDR3 reads CASSWDYSTDTQYF. The CDR3 DNA is TGTGCCAGCAGCTGGGACTATTCGACAGATACGCAGTATTTT.

The rearrangement uses TRBV18 and TRBJ2-7; 10 positions agree with TRBD1. The CDR3 length is 16 residues. Germline loops: CDR1 KGHSH, CDR2 LQKENI. V lost 4 bases, J lost 5 bases, and 11 bases stayed unmatched. The CDR3 DNA reads TGTGCCAGCTCACTGGGACAGGGGAGCTTTGGGGACGAGCAGTACTTC. It codes for CASSLGQGSFGDEQYF.

V and J are TRBV18 and TRBJ2-1, with D maybe TRBD2 (6 bases). This CDR3 spans 12 amino acids. Germline-derived CDR1 and CDR2 are KGHSH and LQKENI. V shed 3 bases and J shed 10 bases, with 10 bases lying between them. CDR3: CASSPPLAEQFF. The CDR3 coding sequence is TGTGCCAGCTCACCTCCCCTAGCGGAGCAGTTCTTC.

The V gene is TRBV7-8, the J gene TRBJ1-1, with a weak D call TRBD1 (6 bases). The CDR3 loop spans 14 amino acids. V shed 1 base and J shed 4 bases, with 10 bases lying between them. Germline-derived CDR1 and CDR2 are SGHVS and FQNEAQ. In DNA form, the CDR3 reads TGTGCCAGCAGCTTAGTTGGGGGGGCCACTGAAGCTTTCTTT. This encodes CASSLVGGATEAFF.

The chain employs TRBV27 and TRBJ1-1; D is perhaps TRBD1 (5 bases). CDR3 size: 15 residues. Trimming took off 2 bases at V and 3 bases at J, with 13 bases between the two ends. Per the germline V gene, CDR1 is MNHEY and CDR2 is SMNVEV (reference sequence). The CDR3 sequence is CASSLLTRVDTEAFF. For the CDR3, the DNA is TGTGCCAGCAGTTTACTGACCAGGGTGGACACTGAAGCTTTCTTT.

The V and J genes are TRBV2 and TRBJ1-1, with D possibly being TRBD1 (5 bases). The germline V and J ends were trimmed by 4 bases and 5 bases, with 11 bases remaining between them. Germline-derived CDR1 and CDR2 are SNHLY and FYNNEI. The length of the CDR3 is 13 residues. The CDR3 sequence: CASSGERGTEAFF. DNA of the CDR3: TGTGCCAGCAGTGGGGAAAGGGGTACTGAAGCTTTCTTT.

The rearrangement joins TRBV21-1 to TRBJ1-5; the table's D call TRBD1 went unverified against the DNA. TRBV21-1 is reported as a pseudogene. The CDR3 extends over 20 amino acids. The CDR3 spells CASSPTEPGQGGSVGQPQHF. The CDR3 DNA is TGTGCCAGCAGCCCCACCGAACCTGGACAGGGTGGGTCGGTTGGACAGCCCCAGCATTTT.

This chain uses TRBV28 with TRBJ2-1; weak D call: TRBD1 (5 bases). The CDR3 contains 16 residues. V lost 1 base and J 3 bases, leaving 13 bases between the germline ends. Germline V gene data show CDR1 as MDHEN and CDR2 as SYDVKM. CDR3 sequence reads: CASSLFQGTVYNEQFF. The DNA for the CDR3 is TGTGCCAGCAGTTTATTTCAGGGAACGGTCTACAATGAGCAGTTCTTC.

The rearrangement links TRBV19 to TRBJ1-1, with D maybe TRBD1 (5 bases). Germline CDR1 and CDR2: LNHDA and SQIVND (reference sequence). The germline V and J ends were trimmed by 4 bases and 8 bases, with 14 bases remaining between them. The CDR3 totals 13 residues. The DNA of the CDR3 is TGTGCCAGTAGTAATCTGGGGCTTCGAGAAGCTTTCTTT. It yields the protein CASSNLGLREAFF.

The rearrangement uses TRBV5-4 and TRBJ2-5, with TRBD1 as a possible D gene (6 bases). V dropped 2 bases and J dropped 2 bases, with 10 bases sitting between them. In germline, CDR1 is SGHNT, CDR2 YYREEE (reference sequence). The CDR3 loop spans 14 amino acids. In nucleotides, the CDR3 is TGTGCCAGCAGCTTAGGGACAAGTCAAGAGACCCAGTACTTC. Protein: CASSLGTSQETQYF.

The chain employs TRBV5-1 and TRBJ2-5; maybe TRBD1 (6 bases). In germline, CDR1 is SGHRS, CDR2 YFSETQ. V was cut by 7 bases and J by 5 bases, with 18 bases left in between. The length of the CDR3 is 14 residues. In DNA form, the CDR3 reads TGCGCCAGCCAAGATCAGGGGTACGAGGAGACCCAGTACTTC. It codes for CASQDQGYEETQYF.

The chain links TRBV13 to TRBJ1-1, with 8 bases lining up with TRBD1. Germline V gene data show CDR1 as PRHDT and CDR2 as FYEKMQ (reference sequence). Trimming removed 3 bases from V and 4 bases from J; junction bases left unmatched: 4. This CDR3 has 14 residues. CDR3 bases: TGTGCCAGCAGCTTCGGCAGGGGGCGCACTGAAGCTTTCTTT. Translation: CASSFGRGRTEAFF.

The chain links TRBV5-1 to TRBJ1-2, with D perhaps matching TRBD1 (6 bases). Germline V gene lookup returns CDR1 SGHRS and CDR2 YFSETQ. CDR3 length equals 13 residues. Trimming pared 3 bases from V and 0 bases from J, leaving 6 bases between. The CDR3 nucleotides read TGCGCCAGCAGCTCAGGGGCTAACTATGGCTACACCTTC. Protein sequence: CASSSGANYGYTF.

The chain combines TRBV11-2 with TRBJ1-1, with TRBD1 matching over 7 bases. With V trimmed by 2 bases and J by 1 base, 1 base remained unmatched. The CDR3 has 14 residues. Per germline, CDR1 SGHAT and CDR2 FQNNGV. The CDR3 reads CASSLRGQNTEAFF. The CDR3, as DNA: TGTGCCAGCAGCTTAAGGGGGCAGAACACTGAAGCTTTCTTT.

The gene calls are TRBV27 and TRBJ2-1; 11 nucleotides match TRBD1. The length of the CDR3 is 13 residues. Germline lookup yields CDR1 MNHEY and CDR2 SMNVEV (reference sequence). Germline trimming cut 3 bases from V and 12 bases from J; bases unmatched to any gene: 4. CDR3 amino acids: CASSLDRGRMQFF. The CDR3 coding sequence is TGTGCCAGCAGTTTGGACAGGGGGCGAATGCAGTTCTTC.

The CDR3 loop is CASSVGRYDTQYF. CDR3 sequence (DNA): TGTGCCAGCAGCGTGGGGAGGTACGATACGCAGTATTTT. The rearrangement joins TRBV7-3 to TRBJ2-3; D may be TRBD2 (6 bases). Germline V gene lookup returns CDR1 SGHTA and CDR2 FQGTGA. CDR3 size: 13 residues. Trimming shortened V by 5 bases and J by 6 bases, and 12 bases separated the two germline ends.

The gene calls are TRBV11-3 and TRBJ2-5; the D is unclear. The V gene's germline CDR1 is SGHNT and CDR2 YENEEA. This CDR3 is 13 amino acids long. Trimming shortened V by 4 bases and J by 2 bases, and 8 bases separated the two germline ends. The CDR3 loop is CASSSVAQETQYF. The CDR3 coding sequence is TGTGCCAGCAGCTCCGTAGCTCAAGAGACCCAGTACTTC.

Remarks on this clone: The CDR3 end shows no conserved phenylalanine or tryptophan, and so a read error is likely. No DNA is shown, since the ends of the CDR3 on it are uncertain; the CDR3 is the one TCRdb lists. V usage is TRBV2 and J usage is TRBJ2-3; the D segment call TRBD1 is taken from the table without a DNA check. Germline values: CDR1 SNHLY, CDR2 FYNNEI. The CDR3 region is 13 residues in length, termini included. The CDR3 is CASSETTRKTGAL.

V is TRBV6-5 and J is TRBJ2-5; D perhaps matches TRBD1 (6 bases). TRBJ2-7 matches the DNA end more closely, so the J call is doubtful. From germline, CDR1 is MNHEY and CDR2 SVGAGI. The CDR3 is 14 residues long. The CDR3 loop is CASSYSQGSYEQYF. The CDR3 DNA sequence: TGTGCCAGCAGTTACTCGCAGGGGAGCTACGAGCAGTACTTC.

J is TRBJ2-7 and V is TRBV5-5, with 9 bases fitting TRBD1. The germline V gene has CDR1 SGHKS and CDR2 YYEKEE (reference sequence). The V segment lost 2 bases and the J segment 2 bases; nucleotides outside the gene matches: 2. This CDR3 is built from 14 residues. This CDR3 reads CASSFRTGAYEQYF. The DNA for the CDR3 is TGTGCCAGCAGCTTTAGGACAGGGGCCTACGAGCAGTACTTC.